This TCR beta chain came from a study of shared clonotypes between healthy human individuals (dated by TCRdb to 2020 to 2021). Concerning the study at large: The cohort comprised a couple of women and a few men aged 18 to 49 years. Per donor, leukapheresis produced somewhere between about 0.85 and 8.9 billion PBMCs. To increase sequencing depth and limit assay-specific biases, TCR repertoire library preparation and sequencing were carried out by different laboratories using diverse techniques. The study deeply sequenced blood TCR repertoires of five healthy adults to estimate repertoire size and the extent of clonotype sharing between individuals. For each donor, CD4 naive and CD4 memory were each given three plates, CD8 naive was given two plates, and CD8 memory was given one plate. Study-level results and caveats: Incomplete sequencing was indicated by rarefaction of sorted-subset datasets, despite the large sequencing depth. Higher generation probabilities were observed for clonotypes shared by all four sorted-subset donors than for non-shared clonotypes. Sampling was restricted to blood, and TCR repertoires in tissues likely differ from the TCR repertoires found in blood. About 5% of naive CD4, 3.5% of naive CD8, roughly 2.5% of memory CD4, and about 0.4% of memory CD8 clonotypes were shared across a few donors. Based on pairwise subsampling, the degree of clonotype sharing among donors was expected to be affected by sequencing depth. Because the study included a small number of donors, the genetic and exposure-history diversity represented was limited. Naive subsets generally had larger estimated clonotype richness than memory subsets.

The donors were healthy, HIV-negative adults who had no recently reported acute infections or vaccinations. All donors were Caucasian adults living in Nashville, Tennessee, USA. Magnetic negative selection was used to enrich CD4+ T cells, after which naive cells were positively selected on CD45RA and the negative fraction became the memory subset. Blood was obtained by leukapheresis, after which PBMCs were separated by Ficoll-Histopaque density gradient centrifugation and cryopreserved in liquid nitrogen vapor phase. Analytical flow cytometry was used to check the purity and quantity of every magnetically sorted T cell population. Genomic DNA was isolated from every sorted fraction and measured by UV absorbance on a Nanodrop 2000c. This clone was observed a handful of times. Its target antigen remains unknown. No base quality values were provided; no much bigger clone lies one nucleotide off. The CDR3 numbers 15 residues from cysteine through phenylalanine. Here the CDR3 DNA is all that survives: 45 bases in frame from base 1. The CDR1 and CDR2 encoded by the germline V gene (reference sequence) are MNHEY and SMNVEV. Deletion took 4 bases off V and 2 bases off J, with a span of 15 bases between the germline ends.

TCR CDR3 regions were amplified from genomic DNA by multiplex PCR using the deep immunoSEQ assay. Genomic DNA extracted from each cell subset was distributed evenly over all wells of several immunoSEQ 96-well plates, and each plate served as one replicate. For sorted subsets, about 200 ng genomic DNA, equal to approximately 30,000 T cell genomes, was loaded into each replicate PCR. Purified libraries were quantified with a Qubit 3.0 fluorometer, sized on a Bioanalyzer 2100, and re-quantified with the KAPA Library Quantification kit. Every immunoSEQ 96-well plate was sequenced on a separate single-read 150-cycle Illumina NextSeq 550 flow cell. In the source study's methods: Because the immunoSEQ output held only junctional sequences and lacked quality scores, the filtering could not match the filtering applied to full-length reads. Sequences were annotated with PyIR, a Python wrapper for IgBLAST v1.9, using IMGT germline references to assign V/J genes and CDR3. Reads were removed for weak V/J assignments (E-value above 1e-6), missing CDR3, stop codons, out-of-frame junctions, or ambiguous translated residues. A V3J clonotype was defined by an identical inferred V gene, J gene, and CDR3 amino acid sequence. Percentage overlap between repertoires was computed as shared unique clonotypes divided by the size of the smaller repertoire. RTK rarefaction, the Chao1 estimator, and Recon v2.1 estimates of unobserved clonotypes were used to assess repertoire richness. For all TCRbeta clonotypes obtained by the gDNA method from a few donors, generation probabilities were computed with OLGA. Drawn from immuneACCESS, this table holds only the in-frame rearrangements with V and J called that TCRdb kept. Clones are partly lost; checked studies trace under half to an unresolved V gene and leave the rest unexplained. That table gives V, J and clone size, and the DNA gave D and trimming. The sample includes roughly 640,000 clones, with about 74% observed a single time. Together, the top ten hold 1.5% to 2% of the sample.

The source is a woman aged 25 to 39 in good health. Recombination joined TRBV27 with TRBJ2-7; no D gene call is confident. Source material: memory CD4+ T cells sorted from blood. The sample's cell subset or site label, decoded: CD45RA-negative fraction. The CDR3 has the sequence CASSSLDVGTYEQYF. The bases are TGTGCCAGCAGTTCTCTGGACGTTGGCACCTACGAGCAGTACTTC.